The 16 T cell receptor beta chains below all came from one sample that was sequenced in a study of T cells in Graves' hyperthyroidism and ophthalmopathy. Authors of the study amplified TCR beta CDR3 regions from RNA transcripts. Initially, a first-round RT-PCR of the TCR CDR3 employed the HTBI primer set. TCRdb used MiXCR to reprocess the multiplex PCR reads, holding one entry per CDR3 protein. The sample comprises about 130,000 distinct CDR3 sequences, roughly 23% of which are singletons, and roughly 73% rests with the top ten. The sequencing sample was made of blood. These TCRs come from a woman between 45 and 60 years old with Graves' hyperthyroidism that later progressed to Graves' ophthalmopathy.

This clonotype was counted only a few times. In DNA form, the CDR3 reads TGTGCCAGCAGTGTAGGAACAGGGTTGCCTGAAGCTTTCTTT. Amino acids: CASSVGTGLPEAFF. The rearrangement uses TRBV6-1 and TRBJ1-1, with a tentative D call TRBD1 (6 bases). Germline values: CDR1 MNHNS, CDR2 SASEGT. The V and J ends lost 4 bases and 6 bases respectively, with 15 bases between them. The length of the CDR3 is 14 residues.

This clonotype has at least ten counts. V and J are TRBV7-3 and TRBJ2-1, with 11 positions matching TRBD2. The germline V gene encodes CDR1 SGHTA and CDR2 FQGTGA. This CDR3 is built from 15 residues. Unmatched junction bases numbered 8, after V lost 5 bases and J lost 8 bases. CDR3: CASSRTSGPEYEQFF. The CDR3 DNA reads TGTGCCAGCAGCCGGACTAGCGGGCCAGAGTATGAGCAGTTCTTC.

The genes are TRBV5-1 and TRBJ2-7; 10 nucleotides match TRBD2. This CDR3 comprises 15 residues. Germline V gene sequence: CDR1 SGHRS, CDR2 YFSETQ. V trimming: 6 bases; J trimming: 2 bases; junction bases outside the gene matches: 8. The CDR3 loop is CASTPSGGAAYEQYF. The DNA for the CDR3 is TGCGCCAGCACCCCGAGCGGGGGGGCGGCCTACGAGCAGTACTTC.

The chain carries TRBV18 and TRBJ2-3, with TRBD1 matching over 7 bases. The V and J ends lost 6 bases and 2 bases, in that order; junction bases with no gene match: 8. Per the germline V gene, CDR1 is KGHSH and CDR2 is LQKENI. The CDR3 covers 15 residues. The CDR3 bases are TGTGCCAGCTCTCTCTCACAGGGGTACACAGATACGCAGTATTTT. Amino acids: CASSLSQGYTDTQYF.

The CDR3 protein is CASSYLTVNTEAFF. DNA of the CDR3: TGTGCCAGCAGTTACCTGACGGTGAACACTGAAGCTTTCTTT. V is TRBV6-2 or TRBV6-3 and J is TRBJ1-1; unclear D gene. CDR1 and CDR2 (germline): MNHEY, SVGEGT. CDR3 size: 14 residues. The V and J ends lost 2 bases and 0 bases respectively, with 7 bases between them.

This clonotype occurred many times. The chain links TRBV27 to TRBJ2-7; D is unresolved. The CDR3 covers 12 residues. Deletions cut 2 bases from V and 6 bases from J, with 8 bases between. Germline CDR1 reads MNHEY; CDR2 reads SMNVEV (reference sequence). The CDR3 spells CASSLGVGEQYF. The DNA for the CDR3 is TGTGCCAGCAGTTTAGGAGTGGGCGAGCAGTACTTC.

This clonotype was seen only once. The chain has TRBV28 and TRBJ2-2; weak D call: TRBD1 (7 bases). The CDR3 has 17 residues. V was shortened by 6 bases and J by 5 bases, with 22 bases between the two germline ends. CDR1 is MDHEN and CDR2 is SYDVKM in the germline V gene. This CDR3 reads CASRHPLGAGGTGELFF. The DNA for the CDR3 is TGTGCCAGCAGACACCCCTTAGGGGCAGGGGGGACCGGGGAGCTGTTTTTT. The full variable domain, in which reference TRBV28 and TRBJ2-2 provide the parts outside the CDR3, is DVKVTQSSRYLVKRTGEKVFLECVQDMDHENMFWYRQDPGLGLRLIYFSYDVKMKEKGDIPEGYSVSREKKERFSLILESASTNQTSMYLCASRHPLGAGGTGELFFGEGSRLTVL.

This clonotype showed up many times. The chain is built from TRBV28 and TRBJ2-7, with D perhaps given as TRBD1 or TRBD2 (6 bases each). Trimming removed 9 bases at V and 4 bases at J, with 16 bases between. Germline CDR1 MDHEN, CDR2 SYDVKM. This CDR3 has 13 residues. In nucleotides, the CDR3 is TGTGCCAGTACGGGGGCCGGGGTTTACGAGCAGTACTTC. Encoded protein: CASTGAGVYEQYF.

This clonotype was seen many times. The rearrangement links TRBV3-1 to TRBJ2-7, with TRBD2 identical over 7 bases. CDR1 is LGHDT, CDR2 YNNKEL, per germline (reference sequence). There are 19 residues in the CDR3. V was pared by 4 bases and J by 0 bases, with 18 bases of the junction left unmatched. The CDR3 DNA is TGTGCCAGCAGCCCTACCGGGGGAGGGGCGAAGGTAGGCTCCTACGAGCAGTACTTC. Translating it yields CASSPTGGGAKVGSYEQYF.

This clonotype was picked up many times. V is TRBV28 and J is TRBJ1-5; D gene uncertain. The CDR3 runs 12 residues. Germline CDR1 is MDHEN and CDR2 is SYDVKM. Between the trimmed V and J ends, which lost 4 bases and 0 bases, there was a span of 1 base. CDR3 bases: TGTGCCAGCAGTTATAGCAATCAGCCCCAGCATTTT. Translating it yields CASSYSNQPQHF.

This clonotype was observed at least ten times. V and J are TRBV6-1 and TRBJ2-1; D possibly corresponds to TRBD1 (5 bases). The V end was cut by 4 bases, the J end by 5 bases, with 9 bases between. Germline CDR1 is MNHNS and CDR2 is SASEGT. This CDR3 is built from 13 residues. The CDR3 protein is CASSVRGHNEQFF. CDR3 nucleotide sequence: TGTGCCAGCAGTGTTAGGGGCCACAATGAGCAGTTCTTC.

Many counts were recorded for this clonotype. The J gene is TRBJ2-1, the V gene TRBV20-1; TRBD2 matches at 10 bases. This CDR3 spans 15 amino acids. Germline CDR1 reads DFQATT; CDR2 reads SNEGSKA (reference sequence). The ends lost 0 bases at V and 9 bases at J; junction bases unmatched: 8. The chain's CDR3 is CSARDPASGRGEQFF. CDR3 in DNA: TGCAGTGCTAGAGATCCGGCTAGCGGGAGAGGTGAGCAGTTCTTC.

This chain connects TRBV4-2 to TRBJ2-1; D is possibly TRBD1 or TRBD2 (6 bases each). Germline CDR1 and CDR2: LGHNA and YNFKEQ. The CDR3 length is 17 residues. Trimming removed 0 bases from V and 3 bases from J, with 15 bases in between. CDR3 nucleotide sequence: TGTGCCAGCAGCCAAGATAGCGCTGGGGGGCTCTACAATGAGCAGTTCTTC. Encoded protein: CASSQDSAGGLYNEQFF.

The chain couples TRBV6-1 to TRBJ2-7; 11 bases line up with TRBD1. With V trimmed by 6 bases and J by 4 bases, 8 bases remained unmatched. Germline assignment: CDR1 MNHNS and CDR2 SASEGT. This CDR3 is built from 15 residues. DNA of the CDR3: TGTGCCAGCAGCTCAGCTGGGACAGGGGGTTACGAGCAGTACTTC. Its protein is CASSSAGTGGYEQYF.

This clonotype was counted between two and nine times. This sequence joins TRBV20-1 and TRBJ1-5; unclear D gene. Trimming removed 2 bases at V and 0 bases at J, with 11 bases between. This CDR3 is built from 15 residues. From germline, CDR1 is DFQATT and CDR2 SNEGSKA (reference sequence). CDR3 bases: TGCAGTGCTAGACGGACGGAATATAGCAATCAGCCCCAGCATTTT. It specifies CSARRTEYSNQPQHF.

CDR3: CSVMGGNQPQHF. The DNA for the CDR3 is TGCAGCGTCATGGGCGGCAATCAGCCCCAGCATTTT. This chain joins TRBV29-1 and TRBJ1-5, with D unclear. V gave up 6 bases and J gave up 2 bases, with 8 bases separating them. Per germline, CDR1 SQVTM and CDR2 ANQGSEA. This CDR3 is built from 12 residues.